A single sample is the source of the 26 T cell receptor beta chains below, sequenced in a study of blood T cell repertoires in COVID-19. The data were produced by immunoSEQ multiplex PCR, yet TCRdb's version contains in-frame clones alone and is incomplete. This sample has 84,000 or so clones, with 80% found just once. The sequenced sample consisted of peripheral blood. All receptors derive from a woman aged 40 to 55 with active or convalescent COVID-19.

V and J are TRBV27 and TRBJ2-1, with D unclear. The germline V and J ends were trimmed by 4 bases and 5 bases, with 9 bases remaining between them. Per germline, CDR1 MNHEY and CDR2 SMNVEV (reference sequence). The CDR3 runs 13 residues. CDR3 loop: CASSSGLHNEQFF. DNA of the CDR3: TGTGCCAGCAGTTCAGGTTTACACAATGAGCAGTTCTTC.

The chain couples TRBV28 to TRBJ2-7; 10 nucleotides line up with TRBD2. There are 17 residues in the CDR3. V was clipped by 3 bases and J by 2 bases; unmatched bases: 10. From germline, CDR1 is MDHEN and CDR2 SYDVKM. CDR3 bases: TGTGCCAGCAGTTTCTCCAACCTAGCGGGAGTCCCCTACGAGCAGTACTTC. Its translation is CASSFSNLAGVPYEQYF.

The CDR3 region is CAISESGVNYGYTF. The CDR3 DNA reads TGTGCCATCAGTGAGTCCGGGGTTAACTATGGCTACACCTTC. J is TRBJ1-2 and V is TRBV10-3; D remains unclear. This CDR3 has 14 residues. The V and J ends lost 0 bases and 1 base respectively, with 6 bases between them. Germline V gene data show CDR1 as ENHRY and CDR2 as SYGVKD.

The rearrangement links TRBV11-2 to TRBJ2-2; 7 nucleotides line up with TRBD1. Germline V CDR1 and CDR2: SGHAT, FQNNGV. The V segment lost 5 bases and the J segment 8 bases; nucleotides outside the gene matches: 11. This CDR3 has 15 residues. CDR3: CASSQWQGESGELFF. CDR3 sequence (DNA): TGTGCCAGCAGCCAGTGGCAGGGGGAGTCGGGGGAGCTGTTTTTT.

This rearrangement joins TRBV28 to TRBJ1-3; D call uncertain. This CDR3 is 13 amino acids long. Germline V CDR1 and CDR2: MDHEN, SYDVKM. V lost 3 bases, J lost 4 bases, and 7 bases lay in between. DNA for the CDR3: TGTGCCAGCAGTTTGTCCACAGGAAACACCATATATTTT. Protein: CASSLSTGNTIYF.

This rearrangement joins TRBV4-1 to TRBJ1-4, with D possibly matching TRBD1 (6 bases). The CDR3 length is 15 residues. The ends were cut back, 0 bases at V and 8 bases at J, with 13 bases in the middle. The germline V gene encodes CDR1 MGHRA and CDR2 YSYEKL. The CDR3 DNA reads as TGCGCCAGCAGCCAAGAACGACAGGCTGGGGAAAAACTGTTTTTT. Its translation is CASSQERQAGEKLFF.

This clone was seen a single time. The rearrangement uses TRBV7-6 and TRBJ2-6; D might be TRBD2 (6 bases). This CDR3 has 17 amino acids. Per germline, CDR1 SGHVS and CDR2 FNYEAQ. The V end was cut by 3 bases, the J end by 0 bases, with 12 bases between. Here the CDR3 reads CASSLTRFSSGANVLTF. In nucleotides, the CDR3 is TGTGCCAGCAGCTTGACTAGGTTCAGCTCTGGGGCCAACGTCCTGACTTTC.

The rearrangement joins TRBV6-6 to TRBJ1-5; TRBD1 is a possible D gene (5 bases). V dropped 7 bases and J dropped 6 bases, with 16 bases sitting between them. Germline V CDR1 and CDR2: MNHNY, SVGAGI (reference sequence). The CDR3 spans 14 residues. The CDR3 sequence: CASNNQGLGQPQHF. CDR3 in DNA: TGTGCCAGCAACAATCAGGGACTGGGTCAGCCCCAGCATTTT.

V and J are TRBV10-3 and TRBJ1-5, with D maybe TRBD1 (6 bases). Germline V lookup: CDR1 ENHRY, CDR2 SYGVKD. The CDR3 has 14 residues. The V gene lost 3 bases and the J gene lost 2 bases, with 8 bases spanning the gap. The CDR3 here is CAISDRGGNQPQHF. CDR3 sequence (DNA): TGTGCCATCAGTGACAGGGGTGGCAATCAGCCCCAGCATTTT.

The chain joins TRBV7-2 to TRBJ1-1; TRBD1 is a possible D gene (6 bases). The CDR3 loop spans 14 amino acids. V was cut by 6 bases and J by 5 bases, with 16 bases left in between. The germline V gene encodes CDR1 SGHTA and CDR2 FQGNSA. The CDR3 reads CASRPEQGWTEAFF. For the CDR3, the DNA is TGTGCCAGCAGACCAGAACAGGGTTGGACTGAAGCTTTCTTT.

The chain links TRBV7-3 to TRBJ2-3; 11 bases map to TRBD2. The CDR3 extends over 17 amino acids. Germline loops: CDR1 SGHTA, CDR2 FQGTGA. Trimming took 2 bases from V and 4 from J; bases not matched to a gene: 8. CDR3 DNA: TGTGCCAGCAGCTTAGGAGTACTAGCGGGGGCTCCAGATACGCAGTATTTT. Amino acids: CASSLGVLAGAPDTQYF. The full variable domain, with the rest looked up from reference TRBV7-3 and TRBJ2-3, is GAGVSQTPSNKVTEKGKYVELRCDPISGHTALYWYRQSLGQGPEFLIYFQGTGAADDSGLPNDRFFAVRPEGSVSTLKIQRTERGDSAVYLCASSLGVLAGAPDTQYFGPGTRLTVL.

The genes are TRBV5-6 and TRBJ2-1; the D gene is possibly TRBD1 (6 bases). This CDR3 is 14 amino acids long. Trimming removed 0 bases at V and 7 bases at J, with 11 bases between. Germline-derived CDR1 and CDR2 are SGHDT and YYEEEE. Here the CDR3 reads CASSLVTGINEQFF. The CDR3 DNA sequence: TGTGCCAGCAGCTTGGTGACAGGTATTAATGAGCAGTTCTTC.

The genes are TRBV6-5 and TRBJ2-5; 8 bases are a match to TRBD2. The CDR3 is made up of 14 amino acids. CDR1 and CDR2 (germline): MNHEY, SVGAGI. J was trimmed by 2 bases and V by 6 bases; bases with no gene match: 5. CDR3 nucleotides: TGTGCCAGCAGGGGGAGCGGGAGTCAAGAGACCCAGTACTTC. This codes for CASRGSGSQETQYF.

This chain uses TRBV5-1 with TRBJ2-3, with a possible D match to TRBD1 (6 bases). The CDR3 totals 15 residues. V lost 6 bases to trimming and J lost 3 bases, with 17 bases between them. Per the germline V gene, CDR1 is SGHRS and CDR2 is YFSETQ. Here the CDR3 DNA reads TGCGCCAGCAACTCAAGGGGGAAGGGGACAGATACGCAGTATTTT. It codes for CASNSRGKGTDTQYF.

This clone has a single count. This chain uses TRBV28 with TRBJ1-3; 7 bases agree with TRBD1. CDR3 length equals 14 residues. V was clipped by 5 bases and J by 2 bases; unmatched bases: 3. From germline, CDR1 is MDHEN and CDR2 SYDVKM. The CDR3 protein is CASSPTGAGNTIYF. The CDR3 region has the DNA TGTGCCAGCAGTCCCACAGGGGCTGGAAACACCATATATTTT.

The CDR3 protein is CASSATGNTEAFF. CDR3 DNA: TGCGCCAGCAGTGCCACAGGGAACACTGAAGCTTTCTTT. The chain uses TRBV10-1 and TRBJ1-1; possibly TRBD1 for D (5 bases). Germline-derived CDR1 and CDR2 are WNHNN and SYGVQD (reference sequence). V lost 4 bases and J 1 base, leaving 7 bases between the germline ends. This CDR3 has 13 residues.

This clone was recorded a few times. The chain carries TRBV28 and TRBJ2-7, with 8 bases aligning to TRBD1. Per germline, CDR1 MDHEN and CDR2 SYDVKM. V shed 6 bases and J 6 bases; nucleotides not matched to a gene: 7. The CDR3 loop spans 13 amino acids. CDR3 in amino acids: CASSSGQGGEQYF. CDR3 nucleotides: TGTGCCAGCAGCTCTGGACAGGGAGGCGAGCAGTACTTC.

V usage is TRBV7-2 and J usage is TRBJ2-7; perhaps TRBD1 as D (5 bases). The CDR3 is made up of 14 amino acids. V was trimmed by 1 base and J by 9 bases, leaving 16 bases between them. The germline V gene encodes CDR1 SGHTA and CDR2 FQGNSA. CDR3: CASSLVSGPTAQYF. The CDR3 region has the DNA TGTGCCAGCAGCTTAGTTTCAGGGCCGACGGCGCAGTACTTC.

J is TRBJ1-4 and V is TRBV10-3; TRBD1 agrees at 11 bases. From germline, CDR1 is ENHRY and CDR2 SYGVKD. V trimming: 4 bases; J trimming: 6 bases; junction bases outside the gene matches: 7. This CDR3 comprises 16 residues. In DNA form, the CDR3 reads TGTGCCATCAGTGGACCGCCGGGACAGGGGGATGAAAAACTGTTTTTT. Protein: CAISGPPGQGDEKLFF.

The chain combines TRBV6-5 with TRBJ1-2; unclear D gene. Germline CDR1 and CDR2: MNHEY and SVGAGI. Trimming removed 6 bases from V and 6 bases from J, with 14 bases in between. CDR3 length equals 13 residues. The CDR3 region is CASRLNRVDGYTF. The CDR3 DNA is TGTGCCAGCAGGCTCAACCGGGTGGATGGCTACACCTTC.

The chain is built from TRBV29-1 and TRBJ2-6; possibly TRBD1 for D (6 bases). Trimming shortened V by 1 base and J by 0 bases, and 7 bases separated the two germline ends. The CDR3 contains 15 residues. Germline lookup yields CDR1 SQVTM and CDR2 ANQGSEA. The CDR3 bases are TGCAGCGTTGAAGTGGGGGCCTCTGGGGCCAACGTCCTGACTTTC. Translating gives CSVEVGASGANVLTF.

The V and J genes are TRBV15 and TRBJ2-3; no clear D. The CDR3 is made up of 14 amino acids. V shed 0 bases and J shed 2 bases, with 6 bases lying between them. Germline V gene lookup returns CDR1 LNHNV and CDR2 YYDKDF (reference sequence). In DNA form, the CDR3 reads TGTGCCACCAGCAGAGATGCAGACACAGATACGCAGTATTTT. It yields the protein CATSRDADTDTQYF.

The V call is TRBV6-6, the J call TRBJ2-1, with D possibly matching TRBD2 (5 bases). Trimming cost V 2 bases and J 10 bases, with 18 bases left between them. CDR1 and CDR2 (germline): MNHNY, SVGAGI (reference sequence). The CDR3 runs to 15 residues. CDR3 nucleotides: TGTGCCAGCAGTTACGTCCAGGACTCGTTGGGGGAGCAGTTCTTC. Protein: CASSYVQDSLGEQFF.

The chain couples TRBV4-3 to TRBJ1-4; 7 positions match TRBD1. The germline CDR1 and CDR2 sequences are LGHNA and YSLEER. The CDR3 runs 13 residues. V gave up 0 bases and J gave up 13 bases; unmatched junction bases: 5. The CDR3, as DNA: TGCGCCAGCAGCCAAGACTACAGGGGCGGACTGTTTTTT. Encoded protein: CASSQDYRGGLFF.

This clone was counted a single time. The V gene is TRBV7-3, the J gene TRBJ2-6; maybe TRBD1 (5 bases). V was trimmed by 5 bases and J by 5 bases, leaving 13 bases between them. Germline V gene sequence: CDR1 SGHTA, CDR2 FQGTGA. This CDR3 is built from 15 residues. Written as DNA, the CDR3 is TGTGCCAGCAGCCCGAACCAGGGTTGGGCCAACGTCCTGACTTTC. Translating gives CASSPNQGWANVLTF.

The gene calls are TRBV4-2 and TRBJ2-3, with TRBD1 identical over 7 bases. Germline CDR1 and CDR2: LGHNA and YNFKEQ. The CDR3 sequence is 14 residues long. Trimming at V came to 7 bases and at J to 6 bases, leaving 10 bases not matched to a gene. As DNA, the CDR3 is TGTGCCAGCACCCCCGACAGGGTTGGGGATACGCAGTATTTT. This sequence encodes CASTPDRVGDTQYF.